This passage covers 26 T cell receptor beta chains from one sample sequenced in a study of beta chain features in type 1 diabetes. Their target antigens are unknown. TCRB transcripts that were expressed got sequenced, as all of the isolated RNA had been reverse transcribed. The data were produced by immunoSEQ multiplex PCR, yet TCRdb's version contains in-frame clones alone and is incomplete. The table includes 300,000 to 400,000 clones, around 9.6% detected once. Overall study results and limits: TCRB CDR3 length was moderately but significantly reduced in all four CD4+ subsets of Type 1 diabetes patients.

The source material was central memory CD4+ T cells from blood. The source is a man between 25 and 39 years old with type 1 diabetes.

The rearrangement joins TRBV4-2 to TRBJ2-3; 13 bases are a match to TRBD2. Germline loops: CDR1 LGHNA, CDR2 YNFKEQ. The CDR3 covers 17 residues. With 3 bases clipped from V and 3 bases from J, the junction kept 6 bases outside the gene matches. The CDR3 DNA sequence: TGTGCCAGCAGCCAGATGGGACTAGCGGGAAGGACAGATACGCAGTATTTT. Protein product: CASSQMGLAGRTDTQYF.

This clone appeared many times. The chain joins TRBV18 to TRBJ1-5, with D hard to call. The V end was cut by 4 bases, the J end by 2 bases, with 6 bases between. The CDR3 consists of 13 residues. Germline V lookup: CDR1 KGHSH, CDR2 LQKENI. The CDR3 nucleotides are TGTGCCAGCTCACGCGAAGGCAATCAGCCCCAGCATTTT. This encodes CASSREGNQPQHF.

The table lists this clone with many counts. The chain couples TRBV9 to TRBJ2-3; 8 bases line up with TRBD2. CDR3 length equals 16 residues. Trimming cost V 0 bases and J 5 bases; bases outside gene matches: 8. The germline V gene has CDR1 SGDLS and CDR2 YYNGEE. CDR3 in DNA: TGTGCCAGCAGCGTAGATCCGGGAGGGTCCAAAGATACGCAGTATTTT. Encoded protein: CASSVDPGGSKDTQYF.

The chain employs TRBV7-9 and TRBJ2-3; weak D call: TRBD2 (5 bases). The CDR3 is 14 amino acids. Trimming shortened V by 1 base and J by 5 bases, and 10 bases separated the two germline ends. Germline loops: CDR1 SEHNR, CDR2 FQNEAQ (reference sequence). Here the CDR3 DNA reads TGTGCCAGCAGCTTAGGGAGCCGGGGAGATACGCAGTATTTT. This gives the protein CASSLGSRGDTQYF. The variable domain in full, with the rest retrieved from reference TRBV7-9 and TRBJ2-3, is DTGVSQNPRHKITKRGQNVTFRCDPISEHNRLYWYRQTLGQGPEFLTYFQNEAQLEKSRLLSDRFSAERPKGSFSTLEIQRTEQGDSAMYLCASSLGSRGDTQYFGPGTRLTVL.

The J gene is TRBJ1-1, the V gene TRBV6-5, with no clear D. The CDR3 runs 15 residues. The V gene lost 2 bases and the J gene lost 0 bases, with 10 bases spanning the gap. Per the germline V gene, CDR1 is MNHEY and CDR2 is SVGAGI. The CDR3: CASSYAGSMNTEAFF. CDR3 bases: TGTGCCAGCAGTTACGCGGGGTCCATGAACACTGAAGCTTTCTTT.

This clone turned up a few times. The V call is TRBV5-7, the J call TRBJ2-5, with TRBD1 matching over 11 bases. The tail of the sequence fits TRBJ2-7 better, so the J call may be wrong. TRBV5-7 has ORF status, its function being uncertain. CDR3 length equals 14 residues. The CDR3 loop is CASIPGQGDYEQYF. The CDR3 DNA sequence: TGTGCCAGCATCCCGGGACAGGGGGACTACGAGCAGTACTTC.

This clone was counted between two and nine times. CDR3 sequence: CASSQSGTGVSTVSYEQYF. CDR3 bases: TGCGCCAGCAGTCAATCGGGGACAGGGGTCTCCACCGTCTCCTACGAGCAGTACTTC. J is TRBJ2-7 and V is TRBV23-1; 10 bases agree with TRBD1. TRBV23-1 is an ORF; its function is uncertain. V was pared by 0 bases and J by 0 bases, with 11 bases of the junction left unmatched. The CDR3 has 19 amino acids.

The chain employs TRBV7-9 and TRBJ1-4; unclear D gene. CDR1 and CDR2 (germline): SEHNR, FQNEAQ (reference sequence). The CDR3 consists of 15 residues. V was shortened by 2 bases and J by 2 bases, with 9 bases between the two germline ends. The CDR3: CASSLLGRTNEKLFF. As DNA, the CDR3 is TGTGCCAGCAGCTTACTTGGCAGGACTAATGAAAAACTGTTTTTT. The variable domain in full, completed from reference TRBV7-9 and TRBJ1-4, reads DTGVSQNPRHKITKRGQNVTFRCDPISEHNRLYWYRQTLGQGPEFLTYFQNEAQLEKSRLLSDRFSAERPKGSFSTLEIQRTEQGDSAMYLCASSLLGRTNEKLFFGSGTQLSVL.

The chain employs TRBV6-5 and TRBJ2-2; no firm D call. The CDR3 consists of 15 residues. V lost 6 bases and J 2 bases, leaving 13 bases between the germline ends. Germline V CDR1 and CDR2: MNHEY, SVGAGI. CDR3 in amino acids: CASSPPGVNTGELFF. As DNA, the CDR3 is TGTGCCAGCAGCCCCCCTGGGGTCAACACCGGGGAGCTGTTTTTT.

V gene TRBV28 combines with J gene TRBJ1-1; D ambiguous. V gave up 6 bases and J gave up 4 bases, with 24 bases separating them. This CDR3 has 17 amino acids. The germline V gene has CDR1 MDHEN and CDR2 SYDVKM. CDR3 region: CASRSPGRGGGATEAFF. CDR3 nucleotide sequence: TGTGCCAGCAGATCTCCCGGACGGGGAGGAGGAGCCACTGAAGCTTTCTTT.

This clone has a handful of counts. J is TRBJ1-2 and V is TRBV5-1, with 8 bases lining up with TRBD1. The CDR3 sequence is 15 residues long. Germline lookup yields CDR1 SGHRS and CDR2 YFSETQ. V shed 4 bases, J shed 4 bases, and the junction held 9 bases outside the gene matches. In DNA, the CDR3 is TGCGCCAGCAGCCCTGGACAGGGACGAGGCTATGGCTACACCTTC. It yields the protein CASSPGQGRGYGYTF.

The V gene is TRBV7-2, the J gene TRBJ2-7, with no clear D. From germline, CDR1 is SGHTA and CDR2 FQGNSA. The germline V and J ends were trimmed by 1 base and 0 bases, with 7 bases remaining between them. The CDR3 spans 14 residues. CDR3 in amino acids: CASSLGTLSYEQYF. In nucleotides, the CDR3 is TGTGCCAGCAGCTTAGGGACCCTCTCCTACGAGCAGTACTTC.

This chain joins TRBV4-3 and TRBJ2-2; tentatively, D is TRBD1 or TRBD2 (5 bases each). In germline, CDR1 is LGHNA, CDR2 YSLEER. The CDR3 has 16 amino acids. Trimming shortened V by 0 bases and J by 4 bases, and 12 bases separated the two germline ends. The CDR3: CASSQEAPGGTGELFF. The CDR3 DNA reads TGCGCCAGCAGCCAAGAAGCCCCTGGGGGCACCGGGGAGCTGTTTTTT.

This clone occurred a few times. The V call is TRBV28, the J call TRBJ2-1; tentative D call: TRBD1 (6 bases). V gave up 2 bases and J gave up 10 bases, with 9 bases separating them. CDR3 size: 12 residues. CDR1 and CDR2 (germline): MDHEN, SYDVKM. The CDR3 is CASSLGGKEQFF. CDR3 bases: TGTGCCAGCAGTTTAGGGGGCAAGGAGCAGTTCTTC.

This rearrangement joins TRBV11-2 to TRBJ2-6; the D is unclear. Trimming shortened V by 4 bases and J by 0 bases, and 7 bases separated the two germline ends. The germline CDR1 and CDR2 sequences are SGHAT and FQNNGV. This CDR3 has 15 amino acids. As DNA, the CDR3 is TGTGCCAGCAGCTCTCGAGGCTCTGGGGCCAACGTCCTGACTTTC. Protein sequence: CASSSRGSGANVLTF.

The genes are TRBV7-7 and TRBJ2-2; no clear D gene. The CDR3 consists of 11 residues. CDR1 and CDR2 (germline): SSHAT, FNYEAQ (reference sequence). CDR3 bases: TGTGCTAGCCCAAGCGCCGGGGAGCTGTTTTTT. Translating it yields CASPSAGELFF.

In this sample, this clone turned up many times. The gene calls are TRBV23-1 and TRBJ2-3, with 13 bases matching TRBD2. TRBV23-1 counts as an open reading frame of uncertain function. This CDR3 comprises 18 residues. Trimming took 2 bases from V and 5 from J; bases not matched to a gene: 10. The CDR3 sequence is CASSQPEGTSGMGDTQYF. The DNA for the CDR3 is TGCGCCAGCAGTCAACCGGAGGGGACTAGCGGGATGGGAGATACGCAGTATTTT.

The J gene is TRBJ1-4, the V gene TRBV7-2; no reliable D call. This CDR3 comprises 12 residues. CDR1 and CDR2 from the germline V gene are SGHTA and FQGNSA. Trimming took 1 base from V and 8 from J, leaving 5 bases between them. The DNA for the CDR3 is TGTGCCAGCAGCTTAGGGTACGAAAAACTGTTTTTT. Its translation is CASSLGYEKLFF.

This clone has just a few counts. The CDR3 DNA sequence: TGTGCCAGCAGCTTAGAGGCTAGCAATGAGCAGTTCTTC. Translating it yields CASSLEASNEQFF. This chain uses TRBV7-9 with TRBJ2-1; D remains ambiguous. CDR1 and CDR2 (germline): SEHNR, FQNEAQ (reference sequence). Trimming took 1 base from V and 6 from J, leaving 7 bases between them. The CDR3 spans 13 residues.

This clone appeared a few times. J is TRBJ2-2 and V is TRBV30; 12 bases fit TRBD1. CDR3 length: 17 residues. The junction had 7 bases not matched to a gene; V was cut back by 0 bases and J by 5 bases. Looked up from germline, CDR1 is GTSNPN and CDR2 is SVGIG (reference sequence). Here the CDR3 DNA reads TGTGCCTGGAGTGTATGGGGACAGGGGGCTTTAACCGGGGAGCTGTTTTTT. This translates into CAWSVWGQGALTGELFF.

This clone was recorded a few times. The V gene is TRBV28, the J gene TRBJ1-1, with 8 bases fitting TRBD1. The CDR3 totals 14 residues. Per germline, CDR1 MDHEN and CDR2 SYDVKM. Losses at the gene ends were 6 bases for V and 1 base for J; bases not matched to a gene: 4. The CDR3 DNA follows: TGTGCCAGCAGCCCGGACAGGGCGAACACTGAAGCTTTCTTT. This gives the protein CASSPDRANTEAFF.

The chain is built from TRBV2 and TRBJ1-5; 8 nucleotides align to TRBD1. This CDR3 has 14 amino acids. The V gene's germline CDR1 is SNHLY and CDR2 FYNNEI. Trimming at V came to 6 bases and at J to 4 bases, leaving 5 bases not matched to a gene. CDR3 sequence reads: CASSRDRSNQPQHF. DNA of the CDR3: TGTGCCAGCAGCCGGGACAGGAGTAATCAGCCCCAGCATTTT.

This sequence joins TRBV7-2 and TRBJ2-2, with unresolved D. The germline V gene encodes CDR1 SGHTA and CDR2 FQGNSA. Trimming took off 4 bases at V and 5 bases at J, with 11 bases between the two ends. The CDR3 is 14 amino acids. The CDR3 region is CASSSPMGTGELFF. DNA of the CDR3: TGTGCCAGCAGCTCCCCCATGGGTACCGGGGAGCTGTTTTTT.

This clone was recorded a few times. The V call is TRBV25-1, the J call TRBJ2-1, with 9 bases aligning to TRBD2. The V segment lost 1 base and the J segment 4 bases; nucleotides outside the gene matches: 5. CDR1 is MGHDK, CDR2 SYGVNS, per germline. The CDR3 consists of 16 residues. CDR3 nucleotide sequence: TGTGCCAGCAGTGAATTCAAGACTAGCGGATACAATGAGCAGTTCTTC. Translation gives CASSEFKTSGYNEQFF.

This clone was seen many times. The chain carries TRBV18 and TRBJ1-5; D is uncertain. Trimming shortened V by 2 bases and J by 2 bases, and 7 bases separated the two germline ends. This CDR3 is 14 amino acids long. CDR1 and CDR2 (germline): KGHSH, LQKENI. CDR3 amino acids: CASSPNSGNQPQHF. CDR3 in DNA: TGTGCCAGCTCACCAAACAGTGGCAATCAGCCCCAGCATTTT.

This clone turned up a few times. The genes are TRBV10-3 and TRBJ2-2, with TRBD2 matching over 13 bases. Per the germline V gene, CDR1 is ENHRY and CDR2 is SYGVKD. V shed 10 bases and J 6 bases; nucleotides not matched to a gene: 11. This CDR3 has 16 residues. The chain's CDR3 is CATTGTSGIAAGELFF. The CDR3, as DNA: TGTGCCACAACCGGGACTAGCGGGATTGCGGCCGGGGAGCTGTTTTTT.